These 5 T cell receptor beta chains were sequenced from one sample in a study of blood T cells in healthy people across ages. A second PCR, run for roughly 7 to 11 cycles, used a sample-barcoded 5' primer plus a J-beta primer mix. TCRdb redid the calling of the 5' RACE reads with MiXCR, one entry per CDR3 protein. Of approximately 1,700,000 distinct CDR3 sequences listed, around 40% are singletons. Sequenced material: blood. These receptors all stem from a human donor in good health.

This clonotype was seen a handful of times. The gene calls are TRBV20-1 and TRBJ2-1; 9 nucleotides agree with TRBD1. The junction had 11 bases not matched to a gene; V was cut back by 1 base and J by 7 bases. The CDR3 sequence is 16 residues long. Germline assignment: CDR1 DFQATT and CDR2 SNEGSKA (reference sequence). CDR3 sequence reads: CSARAIPGQGRNEQFF. Here the CDR3 DNA reads TGCAGTGCTAGAGCTATCCCGGGACAGGGAAGGAATGAGCAGTTCTTC.

This clonotype was observed a few times. The V and J genes are TRBV12-3 or TRBV12-4 and TRBJ2-1; D is ambiguous. The CDR3 is 15 amino acids. V lost 4 bases, J lost 7 bases, and 17 bases lay in between. In DNA form, the CDR3 reads TGTGCCAGCAGTTGGACCGTGTATGGGTTAAATGAGCAGTTCTTC. This gives the protein CASSWTVYGLNEQFF.

J is TRBJ2-5 and V is TRBV28; perhaps TRBD1 as D (5 bases). This CDR3 contains 14 residues. V shed 1 base and J shed 2 bases, with 8 bases lying between them. Germline assignment: CDR1 MDHEN and CDR2 SYDVKM. CDR3 DNA: TGTGCCAGCAGTTTATCCGGACATCAAGAGACCCAGTACTTC. Its protein is CASSLSGHQETQYF.

The chain combines TRBV12-3 or TRBV12-4 with TRBJ1-5; D is unresolved. CDR3 length: 15 residues. Trimming cost V 3 bases and J 9 bases, with 18 bases left between them. The CDR3 bases are TGTGCCAGCAGTTTTGCGGGTGACTTTTTCCGGCCCCAGCATTTT. This translates into CASSFAGDFFRPQHF.

The chain uses TRBV4-3 and TRBJ2-4; D might be TRBD2 (7 bases). Germline loops: CDR1 LGHNA, CDR2 YSLEER. The CDR3 consists of 19 residues. V was trimmed by 0 bases and J by 1 base, leaving 19 bases between them. The CDR3 DNA follows: TGCGCCAGCAGCCAAGACCCGGGGGGCATGTTATGGGCCAAAAACATTCAGTACTTC. Its protein product is CASSQDPGGMLWAKNIQYF.